This passage covers 15 T cell receptor beta chains from one sample sequenced in a study of blood T cells in healthy people across ages. The authors ran a second PCR of roughly 7 to 11 cycles using a sample-barcoded 5' primer and a J-beta primer mix. Via MiXCR, TCRdb re-called the 5' RACE reads, giving one row per CDR3 protein. This table has over a million distinct CDR3 sequences, roughly 59% appearing once. Source material: blood. The receptors come from a man in his late teens or twenties in good health.

The chain joins TRBV5-1 to TRBJ2-4; D call uncertain. Germline values: CDR1 SGHRS, CDR2 YFSETQ. This CDR3 has 15 residues. V lost 0 bases and J lost 7, with 14 bases in between. CDR3 loop: CASSLVGASGNIQYF. For the CDR3, the DNA is TGCGCCAGCAGCTTGGTAGGAGCCTCTGGGAACATTCAGTACTTC.

The V and J genes are TRBV4-3 and TRBJ1-6; 7 nucleotides line up with TRBD1. After removal of 0 bases from V and 9 bases from J, the junction contained 5 bases not matched to a gene. This CDR3 is built from 15 residues. CDR1 is LGHNA, CDR2 YSLEER, per germline. In DNA, the CDR3 is TGCGCCAGCAGCCAAGATAGGGGGCTCAGTTCACCCCTCCACTTT. Amino acids: CASSQDRGLSSPLHF.

As regards this clonotype: This may come from a read error, since a much larger clone is one base off. The CDR3 DNA follows: TGCAGTGCCCGACTTGTCCAAGAGGCCCAGTACTTC. This codes for CSARLVQEAQYF. This chain uses TRBV20-1 with TRBJ2-5; D unclear. The CDR3 spans 12 residues. Germline CDR1 and CDR2: DFQATT and SNEGSKA (reference sequence).

This chain uses TRBV5-1 with TRBJ1-2; no clear D gene. The germline gives CDR1 SGHRS, CDR2 YFSETQ. This CDR3 is 14 amino acids long. Trimming shortened V by 1 base and J by 0 bases, and 7 bases separated the two germline ends. The CDR3 reads CASSLYYPNYGYTF. CDR3 nucleotide sequence: TGCGCCAGCAGCTTGTATTACCCTAACTATGGCTACACCTTC.

The genes are TRBV29-1 and TRBJ2-7; D is unclear. The CDR3 totals 15 residues. The V end lost 4 bases, the J end lost 0 bases, and 16 bases lay between the germline ends. Germline loops: CDR1 SQVTM, CDR2 ANQGSEA. The CDR3 DNA reads TGCAGCGTTGGATTCGGGTCTAGGAGCTCCTACGAGCAGTACTTC. This encodes CSVGFGSRSSYEQYF.

On this clonotype itself: The CDR3 does not close with the conserved phenylalanine or tryptophan, likely indicating a read error. The chain uses TRBV14 and TRBJ1-1; D is possibly TRBD1 (5 bases). This CDR3 has 13 amino acids. CDR1 and CDR2 from the germline V gene are SGHDN and FVKESK. Trimming pared 0 bases from V and 9 bases from J, leaving 11 bases between. CDR3 loop: CASSQDQGFKAFL. For the CDR3, the DNA is TGTGCCAGCAGCCAAGATCAGGGTTTCAAAGCTTTCCTT.

The chain employs TRBV3-1 and TRBJ2-5, with D hard to call. Germline loops: CDR1 LGHDT, CDR2 YNNKEL (reference sequence). The CDR3 sequence is 16 residues long. Trimming shortened V by 0 bases and J by 3 bases, and 14 bases separated the two germline ends. CDR3 coding DNA: TGTGCCAGCAGCCAAGATTGGTTAGTCACAGAAGAGACCCAGTACTTC. Residues: CASSQDWLVTEETQYF.

There are a few counts of this clonotype. CDR3 residues: CAISVGREDTQYF. The CDR3 bases are TGTGCCATCAGTGTCGGGCGGGAAGATACGCAGTATTTT. The chain joins TRBV10-3 to TRBJ2-3, with a tentative D call TRBD2 (6 bases). V lost 4 bases to trimming and J lost 5 bases, with 10 bases between them. CDR1 and CDR2 (germline): ENHRY, SYGVKD. This CDR3 comprises 13 residues.

The rearrangement links TRBV20-1 to TRBJ1-2; D call uncertain. The CDR3 runs 14 residues. With 3 bases removed from V and 6 bases from J, the gap between germline ends came to 17 bases. Germline CDR1 DFQATT, CDR2 SNEGSKA (reference sequence). The CDR3 region is CSASLWREGDGYTF. The CDR3 nucleotides read TGCAGTGCTAGTTTGTGGCGGGAAGGAGATGGCTACACCTTC.

The CDR3 reads CASSQQGTYHEQYF. Here the CDR3 DNA reads TGTGCCAGCAGCCAACAGGGGACTTACCACGAGCAGTACTTC. The rearrangement uses TRBV3-1 and TRBJ2-7; D possibly uses TRBD1 or TRBD2 (6 bases each). The CDR3 is made up of 14 amino acids. The germline V and J ends were trimmed by 2 bases and 5 bases, with 13 bases remaining between them. Per germline, CDR1 LGHDT and CDR2 YNNKEL (reference sequence).

This clonotype showed up just a few times. The chain links TRBV25-1 to TRBJ2-5, with 9 bases matching TRBD1. The J call may be faulty, since TRBJ2-7 better matches the DNA end. This CDR3 spans 14 amino acids. CDR1 is MGHDK and CDR2 is SYGVNS in the germline V gene. Here the CDR3 DNA reads TGTGCCAGCAGTGAGCAGGACAGGGGATACGAGCAGTACTTC. It translates to CASSEQDRGYEQYF.

The DNA for the CDR3 is TGTGCCACCAGTGGAAGACCGGTAGGGGCAGGCACTGAAGCTTTCTTT. Its translation is CATSGRPVGAGTEAFF. The rearrangement uses TRBV24-1 and TRBJ1-1, with TRBD1 as a possible D gene (5 bases). With 5 bases removed from V and 4 bases from J, the gap between germline ends came to 19 bases. CDR1 and CDR2 from the germline V gene are KGHDR and SFDVKD. This CDR3 region has 16 residues.

This chain connects TRBV6-1 to TRBJ2-7; 7 bases align to TRBD2. Trimming took 1 base from V and 5 from J; bases not matched to a gene: 8. Germline CDR1 MNHNS, CDR2 SASEGT. The CDR3 is 15 amino acids. The CDR3 here is CASSEEGGEVHEQYF. The CDR3 DNA reads TGTGCCAGCAGTGAAGAGGGAGGGGAAGTCCACGAGCAGTACTTC.

The rearrangement links TRBV7-9 to TRBJ1-2, with no clear D. V lost 1 base to trimming and J lost 4 bases, with 13 bases between them. The CDR3 loop spans 15 amino acids. Germline CDR1 reads SEHNR; CDR2 reads FQNEAQ (reference sequence). In nucleotides, the CDR3 is TGTGCCAGCAGCTTAGTCTCCACAGAGGTCTATGGCTACACCTTC. Amino acid sequence: CASSLVSTEVYGYTF. The whole variable domain, remainder taken from reference TRBV7-9 and TRBJ1-2, is DTGVSQNPRHKITKRGQNVTFRCDPISEHNRLYWYRQTLGQGPEFLTYFQNEAQLEKSRLLSDRFSAERPKGSFSTLEIQRTEQGDSAMYLCASSLVSTEVYGYTFGSGTRLTVV.

The V and J genes are TRBV4-1 and TRBJ1-1; D is unresolved. Germline CDR1 is MGHRA and CDR2 is YSYEKL. Trimming stripped 5 bases from V and 1 base from J, with 14 bases between. CDR3 length equals 15 residues. This CDR3 reads CASSTWGDRNTEAFF. The CDR3 DNA reads as TGCGCCAGCAGCACCTGGGGAGATAGGAACACTGAAGCTTTCTTT.